These 19 T cell receptor beta chains originate from one sample sequenced in a study of cytomegalovirus exposure and HLA in healthy donors (dated 2017 in TCRdb). Library construction relied on the immunoSEQ multiplex PCR assay. A mixture of 60 forward primers for TCR Vbeta segments and 13 reverse primers for TCR Jbeta segments was used in the multiplex PCR. The immuneACCESS repertoire file appears here via TCRdb, limited to in-frame rearrangements. These files lack a portion of the clones; in checked studies, under half of the deficit traces to unresolved V genes, and the cause of the others is not known. The sample includes more than 200,000 clones, with almost 80% observed a single time. The ten largest clones take up roughly 2% of the sample. The sequenced material came from PBMCs. Every receptor here comes from a man in his late teens or twenties in good health and CMV-seronegative.

This chain links TRBV5-1 with TRBJ1-2, with D maybe TRBD1 (6 bases). Germline CDR1 reads SGHRS; CDR2 reads YFSETQ. The CDR3 sequence is 16 residues long. V was shortened by 0 bases and J by 3 bases, with 15 bases between the two germline ends. The CDR3 region has the DNA TGCGCCAGCAGCTTGGAAGGGGGTACAAGGGACTATGGCTACACCTTC. Its translation: CASSLEGGTRDYGYTF. The variable domain in full, completed from reference TRBV5-1 and TRBJ1-2, reads KAGVTQTPRYLIKTRGQQVTLSCSPISGHRSVSWYQQTPGQGLQFLFEYFSETQRNKGNFPGRFSGRQFSNSRSEMNVSTLELGDSALYLCASSLEGGTRDYGYTFGSGTRLTVV.

The chain links TRBV4-3 to TRBJ2-1; maybe TRBD2 (6 bases). The ends were cut back, 4 bases at V and 7 bases at J, with 20 bases in the middle. The CDR3 runs 16 residues. The V gene's germline CDR1 is LGHNA and CDR2 YSLEER. CDR3 amino acids: CASSLGLGASDNEQFF. CDR3 bases: TGCGCCAGCAGCCTGGGACTTGGGGCTTCTGATAATGAGCAGTTCTTC.

The genes are TRBV27 and TRBJ1-6; tentatively, D is TRBD1 (5 bases). CDR1 and CDR2 from the germline V gene are MNHEY and SMNVEV (reference sequence). CDR3 length equals 16 residues. Deletions cut 2 bases from V and 2 bases from J, with 10 bases between. DNA for the CDR3: TGTGCCAGCAGTTTAACATCGGGGGCCTATAATTCACCCCTCCACTTT. Protein: CASSLTSGAYNSPLHF.

This clone came up a few times. The chain links TRBV7-9 to TRBJ2-2, with D unresolved. Germline V gene lookup returns CDR1 SEHNR and CDR2 FQNEAQ (reference sequence). CDR3 length equals 13 residues. V lost 6 bases to trimming and J lost 2 bases, with 7 bases between them. The CDR3 loop is CASRYTNTGELFF. In DNA, the CDR3 is TGTGCCAGCAGGTATACTAACACCGGGGAGCTGTTTTTT. Complete variable domain (other parts from reference TRBV7-9 and TRBJ2-2): DTGVSQNPRHKITKRGQNVTFRCDPISEHNRLYWYRQTLGQGPEFLTYFQNEAQLEKSRLLSDRFSAERPKGSFSTLEIQRTEQGDSAMYLCASRYTNTGELFFGEGSRLTVL.

The chain couples TRBV29-1 to TRBJ2-2; maybe TRBD1 (6 bases). The CDR3 consists of 13 residues. V lost 6 bases, J lost 1 base, and 9 bases lay in between. The germline V gene encodes CDR1 SQVTM and CDR2 ANQGSEA. The CDR3 DNA follows: TGCAGCGTGTCGGGACAGAACACCGGGGAGCTGTTTTTT. Translating gives CSVSGQNTGELFF.

This clone was detected once. The rearrangement joins TRBV11-3 to TRBJ2-1; TRBD2 matches at 15 bases. The ends lost 6 bases at V and 4 bases at J; junction bases unmatched: 7. The V gene's germline CDR1 is SGHNT and CDR2 YENEEA. The CDR3 loop spans 17 amino acids. CDR3 DNA: TGTGCCAGCAGGGGACTAGCGGGGGGCCTGGCATACAATGAGCAGTTCTTC. This gives the protein CASRGLAGGLAYNEQFF.

J is TRBJ1-3 and V is TRBV9; no definite D call. CDR1 and CDR2 (germline): SGDLS, YYNGEE. CDR3 length: 14 amino acids. Trimming took off 3 bases at V and 4 bases at J, with 11 bases between the two ends. CDR3 loop: CASSAGGSGNTIYF. The CDR3 bases are TGTGCCAGCAGCGCCGGAGGGTCCGGAAACACCATATATTTT.

The chain is built from TRBV27 and TRBJ2-1; 11 positions agree with TRBD1. This CDR3 has 16 amino acids. The junction had 9 bases not matched to a gene; V was cut back by 2 bases and J by 9 bases. Germline CDR1 and CDR2: MNHEY and SMNVEV (reference sequence). Written as DNA, the CDR3 is TGTGCCAGCAGTTTAGGGACAGGGGGGATCCGGGGTGAGCAGTTCTTC. Amino acid sequence: CASSLGTGGIRGEQFF.

The rearrangement uses TRBV7-2 and TRBJ2-5; 11 bases are shared with TRBD2. The CDR3 runs to 15 residues. The V segment lost 5 bases and the J segment 1 base; nucleotides outside the gene matches: 3. Germline assignment: CDR1 SGHTA and CDR2 FQGNSA. The CDR3 coding sequence is TGTGCCAGCAGCCTTAGCGGGGGGGGCCAAGAGACCCAGTACTTC. It encodes CASSLSGGGQETQYF. Drawing the rest from reference TRBV7-2 and TRBJ2-5, the complete variable domain is GAGVSQSPSNKVTEKGKDVELRCDPISGHTALYWYRQSLGQGLEFLIYFQGNSAPDKSGLPSDRFSAERTGGSVSTLTIQRTQQEDSAVYLCASSLSGGGQETQYFGPGTRLLVL.

This sequence joins TRBV11-3 and TRBJ1-1; D is ambiguous. Deletions cut 5 bases from V and 1 base from J, with 5 bases between. The CDR3 has 12 residues. Germline CDR1 is SGHNT and CDR2 is YENEEA. This CDR3 reads CASSRRNTEAFF. The CDR3 bases are TGTGCCAGCAGCCGTCGGAACACTGAAGCTTTCTTT.

This chain links TRBV7-2 with TRBJ1-4; tentative D call: TRBD1 (5 bases). CDR1 and CDR2 from the germline V gene are SGHTA and FQGNSA. Trimming shortened V by 2 bases and J by 7 bases, and 23 bases separated the two germline ends. CDR3 length equals 18 residues. Here the CDR3 reads CASSLLIGIGHASEKLFF. In nucleotides, the CDR3 is TGTGCCAGCAGCTTATTAATTGGTATTGGACATGCGAGTGAAAAACTGTTTTTT.

The chain couples TRBV5-6 to TRBJ1-1, with D uncertain. This CDR3 spans 16 amino acids. V gave up 4 bases and J gave up 1 base, with 17 bases separating them. Germline V CDR1 and CDR2: SGHDT, YYEEEE. CDR3 nucleotides: TGTGCCAGCAGCCCGGAGGGAGTGGTCACGAACACTGAAGCTTTCTTT. Amino acid sequence: CASSPEGVVTNTEAFF. The whole variable domain, remainder taken from reference TRBV5-6 and TRBJ1-1, is DAGVTQSPTHLIKTRGQQVTLRCSPKSGHDTVSWYQQALGQGPQFIFQYYEEEERQRGNFPDRFSGHQFPNYSSELNVNALLLGDSALYLCASSPEGVVTNTEAFFGQGTRLTVV.

The chain is built from TRBV11-2 and TRBJ1-2; D unresolved. CDR1 and CDR2 from the germline V gene are SGHAT and FQNNGV. Trimming stripped 5 bases from V and 8 bases from J, with 9 bases between. This CDR3 is 11 amino acids long. The CDR3 loop reads CASSQFQGYTF. The CDR3 region has the DNA TGTGCCAGCAGCCAATTTCAGGGCTACACCTTC.

The V and J genes are TRBV30 and TRBJ2-6, with D possibly being TRBD2 (7 bases). This CDR3 comprises 20 residues. Germline V gene lookup returns CDR1 GTSNPN and CDR2 SVGIG (reference sequence). V lost 0 bases and J lost 0, with 21 bases in between. The CDR3 coding sequence is TGTGCCTGGAGTGTAGGTTTAATGGGGGGGCCAAGCTCTGGGGCCAACGTCCTGACTTTC. Its protein is CAWSVGLMGGPSSGANVLTF.

The chain carries TRBV2 and TRBJ1-5; D may be TRBD1 (5 bases). The V gene's germline CDR1 is SNHLY and CDR2 FYNNEI. Between the trimmed V and J ends, which lost 6 bases and 5 bases, there was a span of 11 bases. The CDR3 loop spans 13 amino acids. CDR3 nucleotides: TGTGCCAGCAGCATTTCAGGGCATCAGCCCCAGCATTTT. As protein: CASSISGHQPQHF.

V gene TRBV25-1 combines with J gene TRBJ1-2; no definite D call. The CDR3 extends over 12 amino acids. CDR1 MGHDK and CDR2 SYGVNS come from the germline V gene. V shed 8 bases and J shed 5 bases, with 12 bases lying between them. The CDR3 coding sequence is TGTGCCAGCGTAGACGGGAGATATGGCTACACCTTC. Protein product: CASVDGRYGYTF.

CDR3 in DNA: TGTGCCAGCAGTTCGGGACAGGGGTATACACCCCTCCACTTT. Its protein product is CASSSGQGYTPLHF. The rearrangement joins TRBV27 to TRBJ1-6; 10 bases match TRBD1. The CDR3 is 14 residues long. The J segment lost 11 bases and the V segment lost 4 bases, leaving 5 bases of the junction unmatched. Germline-derived CDR1 and CDR2 are MNHEY and SMNVEV (reference sequence).

The chain recombines TRBV7-3 with TRBJ2-1; 8 bases fit TRBD1. This CDR3 region has 16 residues. Trimming cost V 2 bases and J 4 bases; bases outside gene matches: 7. Germline V gene sequence: CDR1 SGHTA, CDR2 FQGTGA. In DNA, the CDR3 is TGTGCCAGCAGCTTAGAATCAGGGGGCTCTTACAATGAGCAGTTCTTC. Its translation is CASSLESGGSYNEQFF.

The chain links TRBV6-5 to TRBJ2-7; 9 positions match TRBD1. The CDR3 has 13 amino acids. Losses at the gene ends were 8 bases for V and 2 bases for J; bases not matched to a gene: 4. The germline gives CDR1 MNHEY, CDR2 SVGAGI. CDR3 nucleotides: TGTGCCAGCTGCCGGGACAGGGCCTACGAGCAGTACTTC. It encodes CASCRDRAYEQYF.